A single sample gave rise to the 2 T cell receptor beta chains below, sequenced in a study of cytomegalovirus exposure and HLA in healthy donors. PCR used 60 Vbeta primers and 13 Jbeta primers. Generated by immunoSEQ multiplex PCR, the TCRdb table keeps only in-frame clones and is missing some. The sample contains approximately 150,000 clones, around three quarters of which appear only once. Sequenced sample: PBMCs. These receptors originate from a woman between 40 and 50 years old in good health and CMV-seronegative.

V usage is TRBV6-5 and J usage is TRBJ2-2; TRBD2 is a possible D gene (5 bases). Germline lookup yields CDR1 MNHEY and CDR2 SVGAGI. The CDR3 length is 16 residues. Trimming stripped 2 bases from V and 5 bases from J, with 15 bases between. The CDR3 DNA is TGTGCCAGCAGTTACCCCGACAAGAGAGGGACCGGGGAGCTGTTTTTT. Amino acid sequence: CASSYPDKRGTGELFF.

The chain employs TRBV4-2 and TRBJ1-4; 9 bases are shared with TRBD1. J was trimmed by 5 bases and V by 2 bases; bases with no gene match: 6. Germline loops: CDR1 LGHNA, CDR2 YNFKEQ. The CDR3 consists of 16 residues. The CDR3 here is CASSQSPTGGNEKLFF. CDR3 nucleotide sequence: TGTGCCAGCAGCCAATCCCCGACAGGGGGGAATGAAAAACTGTTTTTT.